This is a list of T cell receptor beta chains from one sample in a study of OX40 agonist ivuxolimab in advanced cancers. This table comes from immunoSEQ multiplex PCR, and its TCRdb copy is limited to in-frame clones, with some not included. The sample lists some 10,000 clones; 60% to 85% were seen once. Sequences were derived from CD4+ or CD8+ T cells sorted from blood, sampled in a trial of the OX40 agonist ivuxolimab. These receptors came from an adult with an advanced solid tumor such as melanoma, head and neck, liver or kidney cancer. CDR3s include the opening cysteine and the closing phenylalanine or tryptophan. D genes are given only for firm matches. Only part of the rows carry a size: once, few, many, or a class if the clone is expanded.

>15|TRBD1|.|TRBV11-2|TRBJ2-7
CASSSTGWVGSEQYF
TGTGCCAGCAGCTCGACAGGGTGGGTGGGGAGCGAGCAGTACTTC
>15|.|.|TRBV19|TRBJ1-5
CASKSHVLSNQPQHF
TGTGCCAGTAAGTCACACGTCCTTAGCAATCAGCCCCAGCATTTT
>15|TRBD1|.|TRBV13|TRBJ2-7
CASSQHRTGGAEQYF
TGTGCCAGCAGCCAGCATCGGACAGGGGGCGCCGAGCAGTACTTC
>17|TRBD2|.|TRBV27|TRBJ2-3
CASSKTLAGGSTDTQYF
TGTGCCAGCAGTAAGACTTTAGCGGGGGGTTCTACAGATACGCAGTATTTT
>16|TRBD2|once|TRBV19|TRBJ2-1
CASSIMTSGAKNEQFF
TGTGCCAGTAGTATTATGACTAGCGGGGCCAAAAATGAGCAGTTCTTC
>13|.|.|TRBV5-6|TRBJ2-7
CASSPGRTYEQYF
TGTGCCAGCAGCCCCGGACGGACCTACGAGCAGTACTTC
>11|.|.|TRBV5-6|TRBJ2-1
CASSLIYEQFF
TGTGCCAGCAGCTTAATCTATGAGCAGTTCTTC
>14|.|few|TRBV19|TRBJ1-5
CASSILVGNQPQHF
TGTGCCAGTAGTATCTTGGTAGGCAATCAGCCCCAGCATTTT
>13|.|few|TRBV10-3|TRBJ2-2
CAISPQGSGELFF
TGTGCCATCAGTCCACAGGGTAGTGGGGAGCTGTTTTTT
>14|TRBD1|.|TRBV29-1|TRBJ2-7
CSAMGGTGVYEQYF
TGCAGCGCCATGGGGGGGACAGGGGTCTACGAGCAGTACTTC
>11|.|once|TRBV6-1|TRBJ2-1
CASREDDEQFF
TGTGCCAGTCGGGAAGACGATGAGCAGTTCTTC
>11|.|.|TRBV7-2|TRBJ1-1
CASSDFTEAFF
TGTGCCAGCAGCGACTTCACTGAAGCTTTCTTT
>11|.|.|TRBV11-2|TRBJ2-7
CASSLDAEQYF
TGTGCCAGCAGCTTAGACGCCGAGCAGTACTTC
>15|TRBD1|.|TRBV27|TRBJ2-2
CASSFYLTGAGELFF
TGTGCCAGCAGTTTCTACCTCACAGGGGCCGGGGAGCTGTTTTTT
>18|TRBD1|.|TRBV7-8|TRBJ1-2
CASSSGARTGSSYYGYTF
TGTGCCAGCAGCTCCGGAGCGCGGACAGGGAGTTCTTACTATGGCTACACCTTC
>14|.|.|TRBV11-3|TRBJ1-2
CASSPLEGPVGYTF
TGTGCCAGCAGCCCCTTGGAGGGGCCTGTTGGCTACACCTTC
>15|.|few|TRBV4-3|TRBJ1-5
CASSPGRNSNQPQHF
TGCGCCAGCAGCCCCGGACGGAATAGCAATCAGCCCCAGCATTTT
>13|.|once|TRBV5-6|TRBJ1-1
CASSYYSNTEAFF
TGTGCCAGCAGCTACTACTCGAACACTGAAGCTTTCTTT
>15|.|.|TRBV7-9|TRBJ2-2
CASSLVGRGPGELFF
TGTGCCAGCAGCTTAGTCGGTCGGGGGCCCGGGGAGCTGTTTTTT
>11|.|.|TRBV11-2|TRBJ2-7
CASSLLNEQYF
TGTGCCAGCAGCTTATTGAACGAGCAGTACTTC
>17|TRBD2|.|TRBV9|TRBJ2-2
CASSGGGGDLDTGELFF
TGTGCCAGCAGCGGAGGCGGGGGGGATTTGGACACCGGGGAGCTGTTTTTT
>14|.|.|TRBV9|TRBJ2-3
CASSPGGGTDTQYF
TGTGCCAGCAGCCCTGGGGGCGGCACAGATACGCAGTATTTT
>12|.|once|TRBV30|TRBJ2-1
CAWSVSTRAQFF
TGTGCCTGGAGTGTAAGTACTCGCGCGCAGTTCTTC
>12|.|.|TRBV6-5|TRBJ2-2
CASSYSTGELFF
TGTGCCAGCAGTTACAGCACCGGGGAGCTGTTTTTT
>15|.|.|TRBV4-2|TRBJ1-4
CASSQNYGTNEKLFF
TGTGCCAGCAGCCAAAACTATGGGACTAATGAAAAACTGTTTTTT
>13|.|few|TRBV2|TRBJ1-6
CASSDAGISPLHF
TGTGCCAGCAGTGACGCAGGGATTTCACCCCTCCACTTT
>14|.|.|TRBV7-8|TRBJ2-1
CASREDPRGDEQFF
TGTGCCAGCAGAGAGGACCCCCGCGGCGATGAGCAGTTCTTC
>17|.|once|TRBV11-3|TRBJ2-7
CASSLVGAGPQSYEQYF
TGTGCCAGCAGCTTAGTAGGGGCCGGTCCCCAGTCCTACGAGCAGTACTTC
>14|.|.|TRBV4-2|TRBJ2-7
CASSQEVGIDEQYF
TGTGCCAGCAGCCAAGAGGTTGGAATAGACGAGCAGTACTTC
>14|TRBD1|.|TRBV19|TRBJ2-4
CASSTRTGQNIQYF
TGTGCCAGTAGTACTCGGACAGGCCAGAACATTCAGTACTTC
>14|.|.|TRBV9|TRBJ2-1
CASSPGTRDNEQFF
TGTGCCAGCAGCCCCGGGACTCGTGACAATGAGCAGTTCTTC